This T cell receptor beta chain was captured by sequencing in a study of blood T cells in healthy people across ages. This CDR3 comprises 11 residues. Germline CDR1 reads SEHNR; CDR2 reads FQNEAQ (reference sequence). V dropped 1 base and J dropped 12 bases, with 7 bases sitting between them. For the second PCR, which ran for about 6 to 11 cycles, a sample-barcoded 5' primer and a J-beta primer mix were used. TCRdb independently ran MiXCR on the 5' RACE reads; one entry per CDR3 protein. The sample consists of roughly 1,000,000 distinct CDR3 sequences, under 30% of them appearing once. These records were also assigned to another study, of T cells of mothers and their children.

This sequence joins TRBV7-9 and TRBJ2-1; D uncertain. The sequenced sample was blood. The origin of this receptor is a girl under 10 years old in good health. The CDR3 DNA follows: TGTGCCAGCAGCTTAGAATTGGGGCAGTTCTTC. The encoded protein is CASSLELGQFF.